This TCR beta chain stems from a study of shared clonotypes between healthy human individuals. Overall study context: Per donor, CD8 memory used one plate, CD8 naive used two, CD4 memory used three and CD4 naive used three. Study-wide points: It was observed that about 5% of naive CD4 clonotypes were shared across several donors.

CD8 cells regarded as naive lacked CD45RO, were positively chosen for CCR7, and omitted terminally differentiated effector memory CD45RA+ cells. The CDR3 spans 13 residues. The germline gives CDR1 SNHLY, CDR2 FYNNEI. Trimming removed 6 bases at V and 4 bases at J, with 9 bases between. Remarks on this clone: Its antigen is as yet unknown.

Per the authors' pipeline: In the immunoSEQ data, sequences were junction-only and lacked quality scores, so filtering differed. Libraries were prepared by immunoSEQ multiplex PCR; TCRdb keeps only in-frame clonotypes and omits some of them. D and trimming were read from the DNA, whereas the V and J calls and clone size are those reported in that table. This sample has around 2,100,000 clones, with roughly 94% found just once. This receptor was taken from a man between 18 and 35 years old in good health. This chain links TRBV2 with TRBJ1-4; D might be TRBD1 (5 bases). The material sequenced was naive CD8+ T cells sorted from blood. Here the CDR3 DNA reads TGTGCCAGCAGAATGGGGGGTAATGAAAAACTGTTTTTT. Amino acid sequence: CASRMGGNEKLFF. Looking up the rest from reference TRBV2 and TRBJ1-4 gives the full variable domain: EPEVTQTPSHQVTQMGQEVILRCVPISNHLYFYWYRQILGQKVEFLVSFYNNEISEKSEIFDDQFSVERPDGSNFTLKIRSTKLEDSAMYFCASRMGGNEKLFFGSGTQLSVL.